This T cell receptor (beta chain) is drawn from a study of blood T cell repertoires in COVID-19. Study background: Whether acute or convalescent, the COVID-19 samples came from the United States, Italy and Spain. Sources were T cells, B-cell-depleted T cells, or PBMCs; the material itself was cDNA or gDNA.

Per the original methods: Using reference gene primer amplification, nucleated cell counts were estimated. This table comes from immunoSEQ multiplex PCR, and its TCRdb copy is limited to in-frame clones, with some not included. D and trimming come from the DNA, and the V and J calls and clone size come from that table. The table has a few hundred thousand clones, roughly 80% seen once; the top ten hold roughly 3%. The germline gives CDR1 MNHEY, CDR2 SVGAGI. There are 15 residues in the CDR3. The V end was cut by 9 bases, the J end by 0 bases, with 14 bases between. This chain uses TRBV6-5 with TRBJ1-4; D gene uncertain. The TCR originated in a woman aged 25 to 45 who had recovered from COVID-19. The sequencing sample was made of peripheral blood. The DNA of the CDR3 is TGTGCCAGTTGGGTTAGCCCTGCAACTAATGAAAAACTGTTTTTT. Its translation: CASWVSPATNEKLFF.